This TCR beta chain was recovered during a study of CD8 T cells in Susac syndrome. Only one count was recorded for this clonotype. V was cut by 4 bases and J by 10 bases, with 19 bases left in between. CDR3 length: 14 residues. Looked up from germline, CDR1 is LGHDT and CDR2 is YNNKEL (reference sequence). Random hexamers served to reverse transcribe roughly 0.45 to 1 ug RNA. A multiplex approach, immunoSEQ multiplex PCR, amplified TCR beta CDR3 across 54 Vbeta and 13 Jbeta. MiXCR was run by TCRdb on the immunoSEQ multiplex PCR reads, yielding one entry per CDR3 protein. The sample holds 300,000 to 350,000 distinct CDR3 sequences; about 90% are singletons and the top ten take roughly 0.059%. TCR beta sequences were obtained from blood CD8+ and CD4+ T cells.

The V and J genes are TRBV3-1 and TRBJ2-5, with D possibly matching TRBD2 (7 bases). The sequence was obtained from a human donor with multiple sclerosis. Sequenced sample: CD4+ T cells from PBMCs. The CDR3 sequence is CASSLRDTTGGQYF. CDR3 in DNA: TGTGCCAGCAGCCTCCGGGACACCACGGGGGGCCAGTACTTC.